What follows is one T cell receptor beta chain and its context. This receptor's antigen is unknown. The sample holds no much larger clone one base away, and base qualities are not on file. These data belong to a study of CD8 T cells in Susac syndrome (dated by TCRdb to the late 2010s). At the level of the whole study: Among the Susac syndrome patients who were sequenced, clinically active disease was present in 5 or 6 and clinical remission was observed in fewer than 10. Repertoire sequencing was used to test whether CD8+ T cell activation and differentiation in Susac syndrome was antigen driven. At the time of blood withdrawal, Susac syndrome patients were either therapy-naive, taking corticosteroids (with some also receiving IVIg), or on IVIg alone.

V is shortened by 3 bases, J by 0 bases, and the region joining them spans 8 bases. The cysteine opens and the phenylalanine closes a CDR3 of 15 amino acids. The DNA shown is the 45-base CDR3, in frame from base 1. CDR1 and CDR2, looked up from the germline V gene, are KGHDR and SFDVKD. Study-level results and caveats: The TCR sequencing and HLA analysis was acknowledged to have included a relatively small number of individuals. In the CD4+ T cell repertoire of Susac syndrome patients, clonal expansion was not detected.

RNA was extracted with the RNeasy kit and about 0.45 to 1 ug was reverse transcribed using random hexamers. TCR beta CDR3 regions were amplified with the immunoSEQ multiplex PCR assay covering 54 Vbeta and 13 Jbeta segments. To correct PCR amplification bias, a synthetic template baseline was used for both primer optimization and computational correction. On the study's bioinformatics: Reads were annotated to V, D and J genes per IMGT and analyzed with immunoSEQ Analyzer, keeping only productive sequences. Clonality was calculated as one minus the Shannon entropy normalized by log2 of the number of productive unique sequences. For each patient and control, public and private clones were evaluated among the 100 most prevalent clones. A clone was defined as Susac-specific if it was absent from the healthy and MS cohorts, from about a thousand published viral clones and from other ImmuneACCESS disease sequences. TCRdb passed the public sequencing reads through fastp at Q25 and MiXCR, retaining productive beta sequences. Rows are unified per CDR3 protein, each entry keeping the most common DNA and genes. The authors' filters were not applied to this entry. This sample comprises about 210,000 distinct CDR3 sequences, less than 95% of them detected only once. The top ten clones comprise over 0.15% of the sample.

High-throughput TCR beta sequencing profiled peripheral blood CD8+ and CD4+ T cells from healthy donors, Susac syndrome patients and multiple sclerosis patients. The Susac syndrome patients fulfilled recently defined diagnostic criteria for definite or probable disease. Bulk CD8+ and CD4+ T cells were purified by magnetic negative isolation, while CD8+ TEMRA cells were enriched using FACS. Blood was collected in EDTA tubes and processed within 24 hours, with PBMCs isolated through density gradient centrifugation. PBMCs intended for TCR sequencing were cryopreserved in liquid nitrogen and thawed later in a water bath at 37 degrees C. A purity of at least 90% was achieved for sorted or isolated CD4+, CD8+ and CD8+ TEMRA cells.

Specimen: CD4+ T cells from PBMCs. The clonotype was recovered from a human donor with Susac syndrome. The chain links TRBV24-1 with TRBJ1-3; too little of a D gene remains to name it. Here the CDR3 is given as CATSDGTYSGNTIYF. The sequence in DNA is TGTGCCACCAGTGATGGAACGTACTCTGGAAACACCATATATTTT.